This T cell receptor beta chain originates from a study of Ad26.COV2.S vaccination and SARS-CoV-2 variants (dated by TCRdb to about 2021). Regarding the research as a whole: Vaccine-arm donors came from COV1001, a multicentre, randomized, double-blind, placebo-controlled phase I-IIa trial of Ad26.COV2.S in healthy adults. Investigators did not know the trial group allocation while performing experiments and assessing outcomes. Participants in the trial were split at random into five groups of five each, receiving low-dose or high-dose Ad26.COV2.S once or twice, or else placebo on both occasions. Ad26.COV2.S was administered intramuscularly at a dose of 5x10^10 or 1x10^11 viral particles, either as one shot or as two shots given 56 days apart. The specificity and breadth of SARS-CoV-2-reactive T cell receptors after Ad26.COV2.S vaccination were assessed by TCRbeta repertoire sequencing. A total of 32 samples were included in the TCR-sequenced set, comprising around 20 Ad26.COV2.S vaccine recipients, 5 placebo recipients and 8 SARS-CoV-2 convalescent individuals. Broad study findings and their caveats: Non-spike TCR breadth was comparable between vaccine and placebo recipients, consistent with the vaccine containing only spike. Ad26.COV2.S recipients had higher spike-specific TCR breadth than placebo recipients (P = 0.0014). According to the authors, total T cell responses may have been underestimated by the TCR breadth and depth analyses. Substantial breadth of spike-specific CD8+ and CD4+ T cell responses was reported after vaccination. The study lacked the statistical power to compare responses across vaccine doses or regimens.

The CDR3 spans 15 residues, from the cysteine through the phenylalanine. The CDR3 DNA has 45 bases and is translated from base 1. Taken from the germline V gene, the CDR1 and CDR2 loops are WSHSY and SAAADI. The germline V and J ends show losses of 6 bases and 5 bases respectively, and no gene match explains 7 bases of the junction. Comments on this clone: Its cognate antigen has yet to be identified. No per-base quality is available; no much larger clone lies one base away.

Interpreted using the paper, the treatment or condition label stands for: approximately 18 received Ad26.COV2.S at low or high dose, single or two shots; several received placebo; per-sample allocation not given. Repertoires of vaccine and placebo recipients were sequenced from samples collected on day 63 after the first injection. Cohort 1b enrolled around 24 adults aged 18-55 years at a single site in Boston, USA, between 29 July and 7 August 2020. As a vaccine, Ad26.COV2.S was a replication-incompetent adenovirus type 26 vector that expressed a prefusion-stabilized SARS-CoV-2 spike protein derived from the original Wuhan strain. The immunoSEQ Assay was used to sequence TCRbeta CDR3 regions. After extraction, genomic DNA underwent amplification by bias-controlled multiplex PCR, followed by high-throughput sequencing. Per the authors' processing: To quantify the absolute abundance of every unique TCRbeta CDR3 region, sequences were collapsed and filtered. T cell fraction was estimated by normalization of TCRbeta template counts to usable DNA, with usable DNA being measured through amplification of reference genes present in all nucleated cells. Repertoire TCRs were annotated as SARS-CoV-2-specific by exact matching of V gene, CDR3 amino acid sequence and J gene to a known reactive TCR set. The reference SARS-CoV-2 TCR set came from MIRA and was filtered for enrichment in COVID-19-positive ImmuneCODE repertoires, removing public or cross-reactive TCRs. Using the MIRA antigens, annotated TCRs were further analysed by specific ORF or by position within an ORF. Depth was the summed frequency of annotated unique rearrangements, while breadth was defined as annotated unique rearrangements over total unique productive rearrangements. Two-sided Wilcoxon rank-sum tests were used to compare TCR breadth between groups. The clones in this table, taken by TCRdb from immuneACCESS, are in-frame only. Not every clone is retained; where verified, under half of the shortfall comes from an unresolved V gene, and the cause of the rest is unknown. That table furnishes V, J and clone size, whereas the DNA furnished D and trimming. Recorded for this sample are around 450,000 clones; roughly nine tenths of them occurred a single time. 1.5% to 2% of the sample rests with the top ten.

Here the chain combines TRBV10-2 and TRBJ2-1, with TRBD2 matching 10 junction bases. This clonotype originated in a person between 18 and 65 years old who received the Ad26.COV2.S COVID-19 vaccine or a placebo. The source was peripheral blood, collected in a trial of Ad26.COV2.S vaccine versus placebo. The CDR3 protein is CASSRASGSDNEQFF. The nucleotides read TGCGCCAGCAGCCGAGCTAGCGGGAGTGACAATGAGCAGTTCTTC.